Each of the 14 T cell receptor beta chains below was sequenced from the same sample in a study of blood T cell repertoires in COVID-19. Data came from immunoSEQ multiplex PCR; TCRdb stores just in-frame clones and leaves some out. The sample holds approximately 400,000 clones, more than 70% seen once. The sequenced material came from peripheral blood. These receptors came from a man aged 35-49 years with acute or convalescent COVID-19.

The chain employs TRBV20-1 and TRBJ2-7; 7 bases line up with TRBD2. With V trimmed by 3 bases and J by 6 bases, 5 bases remained unmatched. This CDR3 is 12 amino acids long. The germline V gene has CDR1 DFQATT and CDR2 SNEGSKA (reference sequence). The CDR3 loop is CSASMTGGEQYF. Here the CDR3 DNA reads TGCAGTGCTAGTATGACGGGGGGCGAGCAGTACTTC.

This sequence joins TRBV25-1 and TRBJ1-2; maybe TRBD1 (5 bases). Deletions cut 3 bases from V and 6 bases from J, with 11 bases between. Germline CDR1 MGHDK, CDR2 SYGVNS. The CDR3 runs to 13 residues. CDR3 in DNA: TGTGCCAGCAGTGATTTGGGGGAGGATGGCTACACCTTC. Protein sequence: CASSDLGEDGYTF.

CDR3 in amino acids: CASSLDGAGIEGYTF. The CDR3 coding sequence is TGTGCCAGCAGCTTAGACGGTGCAGGAATCGAGGGCTACACCTTC. The rearrangement uses TRBV7-8 and TRBJ1-2, with D hard to call. Germline CDR1 reads SGHVS; CDR2 reads FQNEAQ. With 1 base removed from V and 8 bases from J, the gap between germline ends came to 17 bases. The CDR3 loop spans 15 amino acids.

The CDR3 region is CASRDSPGEKLFF. Written as DNA, the CDR3 is TGTGCCAGCAGGGACAGCCCGGGGGAAAAACTGTTTTTT. The V call is TRBV2, the J call TRBJ1-4; a weak D match, TRBD1 (6 bases). The germline V and J ends were trimmed by 6 bases and 8 bases, with 13 bases remaining between them. Germline lookup yields CDR1 SNHLY and CDR2 FYNNEI. The CDR3 spans 13 residues.

The chain uses TRBV19 and TRBJ1-5; D not certain. The V gene lost 10 bases and the J gene lost 0 bases, with 7 bases spanning the gap. Looked up from germline, CDR1 is LNHDA and CDR2 is SQIVND (reference sequence). The CDR3 totals 12 residues. The CDR3 is CATGGSNQPQHF. CDR3 DNA sequence: TGTGCCACAGGAGGTAGCAATCAGCCCCAGCATTTT.

The rearrangement uses TRBV7-2 and TRBJ2-7; D might be TRBD1 (6 bases). CDR3 length: 17 amino acids. CDR1 and CDR2 from the germline V gene are SGHTA and FQGNSA. The V gene lost 5 bases and the J gene lost 0 bases, with 20 bases spanning the gap. This chain's CDR3 is CASSLRTAAKSSYEQYF. CDR3 bases: TGTGCCAGCAGCCTTCGGACAGCCGCCAAGAGCTCCTACGAGCAGTACTTC.

V is TRBV28 and J is TRBJ2-1; 7 positions match TRBD2. This CDR3 has 15 residues. J lost 1 base, V lost 7 bases, and 7 bases had no gene match. Germline CDR1 MDHEN, CDR2 SYDVKM. CDR3 nucleotides: TGTGCCAGCATGGGGGGGAGCGGATCCTACAATGAGCAGTTCTTC. As protein: CASMGGSGSYNEQFF.

The chain recombines TRBV5-1 with TRBJ2-2, with D uncertain. Trimming removed 4 bases from V and 1 base from J, with 11 bases in between. Germline CDR1 is SGHRS and CDR2 is YFSETQ. The CDR3 is 15 residues long. The CDR3 here is CASSAIGRNTGELFF. In DNA form, the CDR3 reads TGCGCCAGCAGCGCTATTGGGCGGAACACCGGGGAGCTGTTTTTT.

The chain is built from TRBV27 and TRBJ1-1, with D perhaps matching TRBD1 (5 bases). Between the trimmed V and J ends, which lost 5 bases and 0 bases, there was a span of 13 bases. The length of the CDR3 is 15 residues. Germline CDR1 and CDR2: MNHEY and SMNVEV (reference sequence). DNA for the CDR3: TGTGCCAGCAGTGCCCTGTGGGGCATGAACACTGAAGCTTTCTTT. Its translation: CASSALWGMNTEAFF.

This clone was counted between two and nine times. The V and J genes are TRBV6-5 and TRBJ2-7, with TRBD2 matching 13 bases. The CDR3 has 16 residues. Germline-derived CDR1 and CDR2 are MNHEY and SVGAGI. V was pared by 4 bases and J by 3 bases, with 6 bases of the junction left unmatched. CDR3 loop: CASSLGLAGSYYEQYF. The CDR3 DNA reads as TGTGCCAGCAGTTTGGGACTAGCGGGATCTTACTACGAGCAGTACTTC.

This chain joins TRBV7-2 and TRBJ1-4, with D perhaps TRBD1 (6 bases). The CDR3 is 14 residues long. Deletions cut 10 bases from V and 3 bases from J, with 15 bases between. Germline CDR1 SGHTA, CDR2 FQGNSA. CDR3 nucleotides: TGTGCCACCCGGGGGGGCAGGGCTAATGAAAAACTGTTTTTT. Translation: CATRGGRANEKLFF. Supplemented by reference TRBV7-2 and TRBJ1-4, the full variable domain reads GAGVSQSPSNKVTEKGKDVELRCDPISGHTALYWYRQSLGQGLEFLIYFQGNSAPDKSGLPSDRFSAERTGGSVSTLTIQRTQQEDSAVYLCATRGGRANEKLFFGSGTQLSVL.

The rearrangement uses TRBV7-9 and TRBJ1-1; D remains unclear. This CDR3 has 10 residues. Germline values: CDR1 SEHNR, CDR2 FQNEAQ (reference sequence). V lost 6 bases, J lost 8 bases, and 7 bases lay in between. The CDR3 DNA reads TGTGCCAGCAGTGTTAAAGAAGCTTTCTTT. This encodes CASSVKEAFF.

The CDR3 bases are TGTGCCTGGAGTGTCCCCTCCACTAGCGGGACCCACAATGAGCAGTTCTTC. It specifies CAWSVPSTSGTHNEQFF. The genes are TRBV30 and TRBJ2-1, with 10 bases matching TRBD2. Losses at the gene ends were 0 bases for V and 5 bases for J; bases not matched to a gene: 10. Germline assignment: CDR1 GTSNPN and CDR2 SVGIG (reference sequence). There are 17 residues in the CDR3.

This rearrangement joins TRBV7-2 to TRBJ2-1; 7 positions agree with TRBD2. The germline V gene encodes CDR1 SGHTA and CDR2 FQGNSA. J was trimmed by 1 base and V by 6 bases; bases with no gene match: 6. The CDR3 contains 15 residues. CDR3 bases: TGTGCCAGCAGGCGGTCTAGCGGTTCCTACAATGAGCAGTTCTTC. This sequence encodes CASRRSSGSYNEQFF.